This TCR beta chain comes out of a study of human T cells and chemical hapten exposure. Across the whole study: There were per-sample TCR yield variations, arising mainly from small pooled library volume differences. Findings of the study overall: The study found that DPC sensitization did not change TCRs above 1 in 1000 frequency.

Total RNA was isolated from whole blood that had not been fractionated. In its sample, this clonotype was seen many times. Its antigen is undetermined. During construction of the library, unique molecular identifiers were attached to individual cDNA molecules for quantitative, reproducible TCR counting. Original processing notes: TCR counts had a median of approximately 87,000 per sample and spanned roughly 20,000 to 690,600. One entry per CDR3 protein, called by TCRdb with MiXCR from the reads. It is TCRdb's table, rather than the study itself, that gives the V and J calls and clone size. Among around 120,000 distinct CDR3 sequences, 8.5% were seen once, and the ten largest hold about 1.4%. The sequencing sample was made of whole blood. The clonotype originates from a human donor in good health. Some clones in this sample may be carry-over from other donors' samples.

As DNA, the CDR3 is TGCGCCAGCAGCATAATTCGTACGACGGTGAACACTGAAGCTTTCTTT. Its translation: CASSIIRTTVNTEAFF. The chain links TRBV5-1 to TRBJ1-1; D remains unclear. The V gene's germline CDR1 is SGHRS and CDR2 YFSETQ. Trimming shortened V by 4 bases and J by 0 bases, and 16 bases separated the two germline ends. The CDR3 is 16 residues long.